The 8 T cell receptor beta chains below were found in one sample sequenced in a study of OX40 agonist ivuxolimab in advanced cancers. The protocol was immunoSEQ multiplex PCR, while the TCRdb copy is restricted to in-frame clones and leaves out a portion. The data hold around 12,000 clones, with around four fifths observed a single time. Specimen: CD4+ or CD8+ T cells sorted from blood, collected in a trial of the OX40 agonist ivuxolimab. These receptors all stem from an adult with an advanced solid tumor such as melanoma, head and neck, liver or kidney cancer.

The V and J genes are TRBV9 and TRBJ2-5; D ambiguous. Germline V lookup: CDR1 SGDLS, CDR2 YYNGEE. V was shortened by 4 bases and J by 0 bases, with 10 bases between the two germline ends. This CDR3 region has 14 residues. CDR3 DNA sequence: TGTGCCAGCAGCTCCTGGACCGACCAAGAGACCCAGTACTTC. Translation: CASSSWTDQETQYF.

The chain is built from TRBV6-1 and TRBJ2-3; 12 bases line up with TRBD2. The junction had 2 bases not matched to a gene; V was cut back by 3 bases and J by 4 bases. Germline V gene lookup returns CDR1 MNHNS and CDR2 SASEGT. CDR3 length: 15 amino acids. CDR3 loop: CASSDLAGGPDTQYF. CDR3 sequence (DNA): TGTGCCAGCAGTGATCTAGCGGGGGGGCCAGATACGCAGTATTTT.

V gene TRBV28 combines with J gene TRBJ2-5, with TRBD2 matching over 14 bases. The junction had 6 bases not matched to a gene; V was cut back by 5 bases and J by 4 bases. The germline V gene encodes CDR1 MDHEN and CDR2 SYDVKM. The CDR3 runs to 16 residues. The CDR3 protein is CASSLGTSGRSETQYF. In nucleotides, the CDR3 is TGTGCCAGCAGTCTCGGGACTAGCGGGAGATCAGAGACCCAGTACTTC.

By its share, this clone is medium-sized. The chain is built from TRBV7-8 and TRBJ2-7, with TRBD1 matching 9 bases. Trimming cost V 1 base and J 3 bases; bases outside gene matches: 7. Germline V gene sequence: CDR1 SGHVS, CDR2 FQNEAQ. This CDR3 region has 16 residues. The DNA for the CDR3 is TGTGCCAGCAGCTTAGAGGGGGGGACAGGGATCTACGAGCAGTACTTC. Residues: CASSLEGGTGIYEQYF. Combining the CDR3 with reference TRBV7-8 and TRBJ2-7 gives the whole variable domain GAGVSQSPRYKVAKRGQDVALRCDPISGHVSLFWYQQALGQGPEFLTYFQNEAQLDKSGLPSDRFFAERPEGSVSTLKIQRTQQEDSAVYLCASSLEGGTGIYEQYFGPGTRLTVT.

J is TRBJ1-1 and V is TRBV5-1; possible D gene TRBD1, 5 bases. The length of the CDR3 is 12 residues. Trimming took 4 bases from V and 7 from J, leaving 11 bases between them. Germline V lookup: CDR1 SGHRS, CDR2 YFSETQ. The CDR3 sequence is CASSDGTLEAFF. The CDR3 coding sequence is TGCGCCAGCAGCGACGGGACCCTTGAAGCTTTCTTT.

The chain is built from TRBV5-1 and TRBJ2-7; TRBD1 agrees at 7 bases. Trimming at V came to 3 bases and at J to 2 bases, leaving 5 bases not matched to a gene. This CDR3 is built from 14 residues. The germline CDR1 and CDR2 sequences are SGHRS and YFSETQ. CDR3 residues: CASSSGTDTYEQYF. The DNA for the CDR3 is TGCGCCAGCAGCTCCGGGACAGACACCTACGAGCAGTACTTC.

CDR3 residues: CASSFGTANYGYTF. CDR3 DNA: TGTGCCAGCAGCTTTGGGACAGCTAACTATGGCTACACCTTC. V usage is TRBV5-6 and J usage is TRBJ1-2, with 7 bases fitting TRBD1. The V gene's germline CDR1 is SGHDT and CDR2 YYEEEE. The CDR3 spans 14 residues. V was clipped by 2 bases and J by 0 bases; unmatched bases: 1.

The chain is built from TRBV9 and TRBJ2-5; possibly TRBD1 for D (7 bases). In germline, CDR1 is SGDLS, CDR2 YYNGEE. The V gene lost 4 bases and the J gene lost 7 bases, with 17 bases spanning the gap. The CDR3 is made up of 14 amino acids. CDR3 sequence: CASSPGGPRTTQYF. Written as DNA, the CDR3 is TGTGCCAGCAGCCCAGGGGGGCCTAGGACGACCCAGTACTTC.